The 9 T cell receptor beta chains below were found in one sample sequenced in a study of human T cells and chemical hapten exposure. Documented time point: patch test 1, 2 weeks after DPC sensitization. The treatment was: therapeutic diphenylcyclopropenone sensitization with weekly scalp DPC. MiXCR was run by TCRdb on the RACE reads, yielding one entry per CDR3 protein. This sample has roughly 200,000 distinct CDR3 sequences; 20% to 25% occur once, and the top ten carry 6.7%. The starting material was whole blood, obtained in connection with sensitization to the hapten diphenylcyclopropenone (DPC). The receptors derive from a woman in her forties or fifties with alopecia areata. Some clones in this sample may be carry-over from other donors' samples.

CDR3 loop: CASSPSRGVYTF. The CDR3, as DNA: TGTGCCAGCAGTCCCAGTAGAGGAGTCTACACCTTC. This chain connects TRBV7-2 to TRBJ1-2; D is uncertain. CDR3 length: 12 residues. Germline CDR1 and CDR2: SGHTA and FQGNSA. Trimming removed 6 bases from V and 10 bases from J, with 15 bases in between.

DNA of the CDR3: TGTGCCAGCAGCTTGCCGGGACAGGGTTTGATGAACACTGAAGCTTTCTTT. Translated, it gives CASSLPGQGLMNTEAFF. This chain connects TRBV7-8 to TRBJ1-1; 9 bases fit TRBD1. J lost 0 bases, V lost 3 bases, and 8 bases had no gene match. CDR3 size: 17 residues. Germline CDR1 is SGHVS and CDR2 is FQNEAQ.

This clonotype turned up a few times. The chain joins TRBV9 to TRBJ1-2, with D hard to call. V was clipped by 6 bases and J by 6 bases, with 21 bases between them. The CDR3 contains 15 residues. Per germline, CDR1 SGDLS and CDR2 YYNGEE. The CDR3 coding sequence is TGTGCCAGCACCAATCCGCGGAGGGTAAGGGATGGCTACACCTTC. This translates into CASTNPRRVRDGYTF.

The chain employs TRBV6-6 and TRBJ2-3, with a tentative D call TRBD1 (5 bases). CDR3 size: 12 residues. Per the germline V gene, CDR1 is MNHNY and CDR2 is SVGAGI (reference sequence). The V gene lost 6 bases and the J gene lost 4 bases, with 8 bases spanning the gap. The DNA for the CDR3 is TGTGCCAGCAGGTCAGGGTCAGATACGCAGTATTTT. It specifies CASRSGSDTQYF.

V usage is TRBV6-1 and J usage is TRBJ1-1; D may be TRBD1 (5 bases). Trimming took 2 bases from V and 9 from J, leaving 19 bases between them. Per the germline V gene, CDR1 is MNHNS and CDR2 is SASEGT. The CDR3 consists of 15 residues. As DNA, the CDR3 is TGTGCCAGCAGTGAACTGTCTTGGGGCGCGGCGCAAGCTTTCTTT. Protein sequence: CASSELSWGAAQAFF.

This chain joins TRBV18 and TRBJ2-1, with D unresolved. Germline V CDR1 and CDR2: KGHSH, LQKENI. V lost 0 bases and J lost 6, with 9 bases in between. The CDR3 is 14 amino acids. The CDR3 is CASSPPVSVNEQFF. The CDR3 region has the DNA TGTGCCAGCTCACCACCGGTTTCGGTCAATGAGCAGTTCTTC.

The chain employs TRBV28 and TRBJ2-1; D not certain. Trimming took 4 bases from V and 3 from J, leaving 13 bases between them. The CDR3 loop spans 15 amino acids. Germline V gene data show CDR1 as MDHEN and CDR2 as SYDVKM. The CDR3 sequence is CASSSLDQLYNEQFF. In nucleotides, the CDR3 is TGTGCCAGCAGTTCCCTGGACCAACTCTACAATGAGCAGTTCTTC.

The table lists this clonotype with a few counts. The gene calls are TRBV5-8 and TRBJ2-1, with unresolved D. Trimming left V 0 bases short and J 0 bases short, with 19 bases between. From germline, CDR1 is SGHTS and CDR2 YDEGEE. The CDR3 is 19 residues long. The CDR3 region is CASSLESWQRWSSYNEQFF. CDR3 nucleotide sequence: TGTGCCAGCAGCTTGGAGAGCTGGCAGCGATGGAGCTCCTACAATGAGCAGTTCTTC.

The gene calls are TRBV15 and TRBJ2-1; no clear D. The V end was cut by 1 base, the J end by 10 bases, with 5 bases between. This CDR3 region has 11 residues. Germline values: CDR1 LNHNV, CDR2 YYDKDF (reference sequence). The CDR3 loop is CATSRAREQFF. The CDR3 DNA is TGTGCCACCAGCAGAGCCCGGGAGCAGTTCTTC.